This passage covers 12 T cell receptor beta chains from one sample sequenced in a study of regulatory T cells in long-lasting Graves disease. As for time point: newly diagnosed GD, antithyroid drugs for less than 3 months. PBMC-derived RNA was used for the TCR library. Both iRepertoire HTBI primers and Arm-PCR of CDR3 regions were used to build the TCR beta libraries. TCRdb independently ran MiXCR on the multiplex PCR reads; one entry per CDR3 protein. The table lists around 400,000 distinct CDR3 sequences, roughly a sixth of them singletons, with 22% in the top ten. The sequences come from peripheral blood mononuclear cells (PBMCs), collected at new diagnosis, from a patient treated with antithyroid drugs. The receptor source for this set is a female donor with Graves disease.

This clonotype was seen more than once but under ten times. The gene calls are TRBV14 and TRBJ2-2; no firm D call. The CDR3 runs 13 residues. V was clipped by 1 base and J by 4 bases, with 4 bases between them. Germline CDR1 SGHDN, CDR2 FVKESK. The CDR3 loop reads CASSQGSTGELFF. The CDR3, as DNA: TGTGCCAGCAGCCAAGGAAGCACCGGGGAGCTGTTTTTT.

As concerns this clonotype: This probably arose from a read error, given a far larger clone one base away. The chain uses TRBV6-2 or TRBV6-3 and TRBJ2-1, with D maybe TRBD2 (5 bases). The V and J ends lost 10 bases and 6 bases respectively, with 16 bases between them. The CDR3 consists of 13 residues. Germline V gene data show CDR1 as MNHEY and CDR2 as SVGEGT. The CDR3 loop is CAKELAGFNEQFF. The CDR3 DNA reads TGTGCCAAAGAACTGGCGGGTTTCAATGAGCAGTTCTTC.

As regards this clonotype: A read error may be the cause here, since a much bigger clone is one base away. The chain combines TRBV6-1 with TRBJ1-1; D unclear. The germline CDR1 and CDR2 sequences are MNHNS and SASEGT. Trimming removed 3 bases from V and 3 bases from J, with 11 bases in between. The length of the CDR3 is 14 residues. Written as DNA, the CDR3 is TGTGCCAGCAGTGAGTCACAGTGGCACACTGAAGCTTTCTTT. Translating it yields CASSESQWHTEAFF.

The chain employs TRBV20-1 and TRBJ2-6; tentative D call: TRBD1 (5 bases). Germline CDR1 DFQATT, CDR2 SNEGSKA (reference sequence). This CDR3 has 15 amino acids. Trimming took 2 bases from V and 1 from J, leaving 9 bases between them. CDR3 nucleotide sequence: TGCAGTGCTAGACGACAGTCTTCTGGGGCCAACGTCCTGACTTTC. Amino acid sequence: CSARRQSSGANVLTF.

This clonotype was detected many times. This chain connects TRBV28 to TRBJ1-1; weak D call: TRBD1 (5 bases). Germline V gene data show CDR1 as MDHEN and CDR2 as SYDVKM. V lost 8 bases and J 4 bases, leaving 17 bases between the germline ends. The CDR3 covers 14 residues. CDR3 in amino acids: CASWGWGVRTEAFF. CDR3 coding DNA: TGTGCCAGCTGGGGATGGGGGGTGCGCACTGAAGCTTTCTTT. Using reference TRBV28 and TRBJ1-1 for the parts outside the CDR3, the full variable domain is DVKVTQSSRYLVKRTGEKVFLECVQDMDHENMFWYRQDPGLGLRLIYFSYDVKMKEKGDIPEGYSVSREKKERFSLILESASTNQTSMYLCASWGWGVRTEAFFGQGTRLTVV.

At least ten counts were recorded for this clonotype. The rearrangement links TRBV12-3 or TRBV12-4 to TRBJ1-2; 7 positions agree with TRBD1. J lost 6 bases, V lost 7 bases, and 8 bases had no gene match. This CDR3 spans 13 amino acids. CDR3 sequence (DNA): TGTGCCAGCACTCGCCCAGGGGGTGATGGCTACACCTTC. This codes for CASTRPGGDGYTF.

The sample holds many counts of this clonotype. Without the conserved terminal phenylalanine or tryptophan, this CDR3 likely stems from a read error. This sequence joins TRBV20-1 and TRBJ2-7; D not resolved. The CDR3 runs 13 residues. Between the trimmed V and J ends, which lost 1 base and 2 bases, there was a span of 9 bases. Germline loops: CDR1 DFQATT, CDR2 SNEGSKA (reference sequence). The CDR3 DNA reads as TGCAGTGCTAGAGTCCCACAAGCCTACGAGCAGTACATC. Protein: CSARVPQAYEQYI.

This clonotype has only a few counts. The chain uses TRBV4-1 and TRBJ2-7; perhaps TRBD1 as D (6 bases). The V end was cut by 6 bases, the J end by 3 bases, with 15 bases between. Germline assignment: CDR1 MGHRA and CDR2 YSYEKL. CDR3 length: 14 amino acids. This CDR3 is CASSPGQRNYEQYF. The CDR3 DNA reads TGCGCCAGCAGTCCGGGACAACGTAACTACGAGCAGTACTTC.

This clonotype has just a few counts. CDR3 coding DNA: TGCGCCAGCAGCCCAGGCGGACCAGGGAGCTCCTACGAGCAGTACTTC. This gives the protein CASSPGGPGSSYEQYF. J is TRBJ2-7 and V is TRBV5-1, with D possibly being TRBD1 or TRBD2 (5 bases each). The V gene lost 4 bases and the J gene lost 0 bases, with 17 bases spanning the gap. From germline, CDR1 is SGHRS and CDR2 YFSETQ. This CDR3 is built from 16 residues.

The J gene is TRBJ1-5, the V gene TRBV18; 9 bases fit TRBD1. The J segment lost 6 bases and the V segment lost 2 bases, leaving 8 bases of the junction unmatched. CDR1 and CDR2 from the germline V gene are KGHSH and LQKENI. This CDR3 spans 16 amino acids. In DNA form, the CDR3 reads TGTGCCAGCTCACCAAAACGGGACAGGGATGGTCAGCCCCAGCATTTT. This codes for CASSPKRDRDGQPQHF.

In its sample, this clonotype was seen many times. This chain links TRBV5-1 with TRBJ2-2; D is unresolved. The germline gives CDR1 SGHRS, CDR2 YFSETQ. V was pared by 5 bases and J by 7 bases, with 9 bases between. The CDR3 is 12 amino acids. CDR3 loop: CASRLGVGELFF. CDR3 sequence (DNA): TGCGCCAGCAGGCTCGGAGTCGGGGAGCTGTTTTTT.

The chain uses TRBV2 and TRBJ2-5; possible D gene TRBD1, 6 bases. Deletions cut 6 bases from V and 5 bases from J, with 16 bases between. Germline V gene sequence: CDR1 SNHLY, CDR2 FYNNEI. This CDR3 is built from 14 residues. The CDR3: CASSQQGPWETQYF. The CDR3 bases are TGTGCCAGCAGCCAACAGGGACCCTGGGAGACCCAGTACTTC. Variable domain in full (rest from reference TRBV2 and TRBJ2-5): EPEVTQTPSHQVTQMGQEVILRCVPISNHLYFYWYRQILGQKVEFLVSFYNNEISEKSEIFDDQFSVERPDGSNFTLKIRSTKLEDSAMYFCASSQQGPWETQYFGPGTRLLVL.